What follows are 19 T cell receptor beta chains derived from one specimen sequenced in a study of T-cell memory formation after mild COVID-19. TCRdb independently ran MiXCR on the 5' RACE reads; one entry per CDR3 protein. The sample yields roughly 130,000 distinct CDR3 sequences, about 5.9% seen once. Input material: PBMCs or a T cell subset sorted from them (not recorded which). All receptors come from an adult woman who had mild COVID-19 (a few samples of this study predate the infection). Cell type and time point are not known.

This clonotype has at least ten counts. The V and J genes are TRBV7-2 and TRBJ2-1; D gene uncertain. V was pared by 5 bases and J by 9 bases, with 14 bases between. CDR1 is SGHTA and CDR2 is FQGNSA in the germline V gene. The CDR3 sequence is 13 residues long. DNA of the CDR3: TGTGCCAGCAGCCCCCGAGTAGCTTCTGAGCAGTTCTTC. Its protein product is CASSPRVASEQFF.

The table lists this clonotype with a few counts. This sequence joins TRBV12-3 or TRBV12-4 and TRBJ1-1, with D maybe TRBD1 (5 bases). This CDR3 contains 12 residues. The V end was cut by 6 bases, the J end by 6 bases, with 11 bases between. The CDR3, as DNA: TGTGCCAGCAGCCCAAGGGGTCCTGAAGCTTTCTTT. This translates into CASSPRGPEAFF.

A few counts support this clonotype. The DNA for the CDR3 is TGTGCCAGCAGCTACACTAGCGGTTACAATGAGCAGTTCTTC. Its protein product is CASSYTSGYNEQFF. V is TRBV7-2 and J is TRBJ2-1; 8 bases map to TRBD2. The CDR3 spans 14 residues. Germline CDR1 is SGHTA and CDR2 is FQGNSA. With V trimmed by 4 bases and J by 4 bases, 3 bases remained unmatched.

This clonotype was seen a handful of times. The chain recombines TRBV9 with TRBJ2-1; 8 bases fit TRBD2. The junction had 9 bases not matched to a gene; V was cut back by 1 base and J by 6 bases. Germline V lookup: CDR1 SGDLS, CDR2 YYNGEE. The CDR3 spans 16 residues. For the CDR3, the DNA is TGTGCCAGCAGCGTACCACGGGGGGGCCTTATCAATGAGCAGTTCTTC. It yields the protein CASSVPRGGLINEQFF.

This clonotype was seen more than once but under ten times. This chain joins TRBV5-1 and TRBJ1-1, with D perhaps matching TRBD1 (5 bases). Germline loops: CDR1 SGHRS, CDR2 YFSETQ. The CDR3 is 13 amino acids. V was pared by 0 bases and J by 11 bases, with 14 bases between. The CDR3: CASSLVPGGEAFF. CDR3 DNA sequence: TGCGCCAGCAGCTTGGTCCCCGGGGGTGAGGCTTTCTTT.

In this sample, this clonotype turned up once. The rearrangement joins TRBV11-2 to TRBJ2-7, with unresolved D. Germline V gene lookup returns CDR1 SGHAT and CDR2 FQNNGV. The CDR3 is made up of 13 amino acids. V was cut by 1 base and J by 4 bases, with 8 bases left in between. As DNA, the CDR3 is TGTGCCAGCAGCTTAGTCGTCGGATACGAGCAGTACTTC. It yields the protein CASSLVVGYEQYF.

This clonotype has ten or more counts. The chain recombines TRBV7-9 with TRBJ2-3, with D hard to call. V lost 4 bases to trimming and J lost 2 bases, with 13 bases between them. The CDR3 totals 15 residues. CDR1 SEHNR and CDR2 FQNEAQ come from the germline V gene (reference sequence). CDR3 nucleotides: TGTGCCAGCAGCTCGACCAGCCAACCCACAGATACGCAGTATTTT. This translates into CASSSTSQPTDTQYF.

Only a few counts were recorded for this clonotype. The rearrangement links TRBV30 to TRBJ1-5, with D unresolved. Trimming shortened V by 3 bases and J by 2 bases, and 11 bases separated the two germline ends. Germline V CDR1 and CDR2: GTSNPN, SVGIG (reference sequence). This CDR3 region has 14 residues. Written as DNA, the CDR3 is TGTGCCTGGAGAGGGCCCGGGGGCAATCAGCCCCAGCATTTT. Its translation is CAWRGPGGNQPQHF.

This chain joins TRBV7-2 and TRBJ2-1; 7 bases line up with TRBD2. Looked up from germline, CDR1 is SGHTA and CDR2 is FQGNSA. V lost 4 bases, J lost 2 bases, and 5 bases stayed unmatched. The CDR3 loop spans 15 amino acids. CDR3 sequence: CASSYTSAPYNEQFF. The DNA of the CDR3 is TGTGCCAGCAGCTACACTAGCGCCCCCTACAATGAGCAGTTCTTC. The entire variable domain, with the rest obtained from reference TRBV7-2 and TRBJ2-1, is as follows: GAGVSQSPSNKVTEKGKDVELRCDPISGHTALYWYRQSLGQGLEFLIYFQGNSAPDKSGLPSDRFSAERTGGSVSTLTIQRTQQEDSAVYLCASSYTSAPYNEQFFGPGTRLTVL.

This chain links TRBV3-1 with TRBJ2-4; 12 bases are a match to TRBD2. The trim removed 2 bases at V and 6 bases at J, leaving 2 bases unmatched. This CDR3 is built from 15 residues. Germline CDR1 and CDR2: LGHDT and YNNKEL (reference sequence). This CDR3 is CASSQSLAGGNIQYF. DNA of the CDR3: TGTGCCAGCAGCCAATCACTAGCGGGGGGAAACATTCAGTACTTC.

The rearrangement joins TRBV20-1 to TRBJ2-1, with 9 bases that match TRBD1. There are 15 residues in the CDR3. V shed 1 base and J 5 bases; nucleotides not matched to a gene: 6. Looked up from germline, CDR1 is DFQATT and CDR2 is SNEGSKA (reference sequence). The CDR3 DNA follows: TGCAGTGCTAGAGGGGGACAGGGAAACCACAATGAGCAGTTCTTC. It yields the protein CSARGGQGNHNEQFF.

V is TRBV12-3 or TRBV12-4 and J is TRBJ2-3; 12 bases fit TRBD1. The CDR3 is made up of 15 amino acids. With V trimmed by 5 bases and J by 9 bases, 9 bases remained unmatched. The CDR3 loop reads CASSPGTGGPSTQYF. DNA for the CDR3: TGTGCCAGCAGTCCGGGGACAGGGGGCCCTAGCACGCAGTATTTT.

This clonotype was seen more than once but under ten times. V is TRBV4-1 and J is TRBJ2-3; 11 positions match TRBD2. The germline gives CDR1 MGHRA, CDR2 YSYEKL. The CDR3 runs 18 residues. V lost 4 bases to trimming and J lost 6 bases; unmatched junction nucleotides: 15. This CDR3 is CASSPSISGGAGVDTQYF. CDR3 DNA: TGCGCCAGCAGCCCATCCATTAGCGGGGGGGCAGGCGTGGATACGCAGTATTTT.

The CDR3 DNA reads as TGCAGTGCTAACAACAGGGCCAGGAGGACTGAAGCTTTCTTT. Residues: CSANNRARRTEAFF. This rearrangement joins TRBV20-1 to TRBJ1-1, with a tentative D call TRBD1 (6 bases). V was clipped by 4 bases and J by 5 bases, with 17 bases between them. The germline CDR1 and CDR2 sequences are DFQATT and SNEGSKA (reference sequence). The CDR3 runs 14 residues.

Ten or more counts support this clonotype. V usage is TRBV20-1 and J usage is TRBJ2-5, with TRBD2 matching over 11 bases. The CDR3 runs to 15 residues. After removal of 6 bases from V and 1 base from J, the junction contained 7 bases not matched to a gene. Germline loops: CDR1 DFQATT, CDR2 SNEGSKA (reference sequence). CDR3 DNA sequence: TGCAGTGCCCCGCGACTAGCGGGGCGCCAAGAGACCCAGTACTTC. It is translated as CSAPRLAGRQETQYF.

The chain recombines TRBV15 with TRBJ1-3; D remains unclear. Germline lookup yields CDR1 LNHNV and CDR2 YYDKDF (reference sequence). With 3 bases removed from V and 0 bases from J, the gap between germline ends came to 18 bases. CDR3 length: 18 amino acids. The DNA for the CDR3 is TGTGCCACCAGCAGGGGGATGGGATACCCAAGCTCTGGAAACACCATATATTTT. It is translated as CATSRGMGYPSSGNTIYF.

The chain joins TRBV2 to TRBJ2-2; weak D call: TRBD2 (5 bases). Trimming cost V 4 bases and J 6 bases, with 12 bases left between them. The CDR3 sequence is 14 residues long. CDR1 is SNHLY and CDR2 is FYNNEI in the germline V gene. This CDR3 reads CASSGWSGAGELFF. The CDR3 nucleotides read TGTGCCAGCAGTGGGTGGAGCGGCGCCGGGGAGCTGTTTTTT.

This clonotype showed up just a few times. The chain carries TRBV10-3 and TRBJ2-3; D is uncertain. Between the trimmed V and J ends, which lost 2 bases and 5 bases, there was a span of 5 bases. Looked up from germline, CDR1 is ENHRY and CDR2 is SYGVKD. This CDR3 spans 12 amino acids. The CDR3 nucleotides are TGTGCCATCAGTGAGATGGGAGATACGCAGTATTTT. The encoded protein is CAISEMGDTQYF.

This clonotype has at least ten counts. V and J are TRBV7-2 and TRBJ2-1, with 13 positions matching TRBD2. CDR3 length equals 19 residues. V lost 4 bases, J lost 0 bases, and 9 bases stayed unmatched. Germline V gene sequence: CDR1 SGHTA, CDR2 FQGNSA. CDR3 DNA sequence: TGTGCCAGCAGCTACCAAACGCGGACTAGCGGGAGCTCCTACAATGAGCAGTTCTTC. This gives the protein CASSYQTRTSGSSYNEQFF. The variable domain in full, with the rest retrieved from reference TRBV7-2 and TRBJ2-1, is GAGVSQSPSNKVTEKGKDVELRCDPISGHTALYWYRQSLGQGLEFLIYFQGNSAPDKSGLPSDRFSAERTGGSVSTLTIQRTQQEDSAVYLCASSYQTRTSGSSYNEQFFGPGTRLTVL.